The 16 T cell receptor beta chains below all came from one sample that was sequenced in a study of T cell responses to AZD1222 COVID-19 vaccine. Libraries were prepared by immunoSEQ multiplex PCR; TCRdb keeps only in-frame clonotypes and omits some of them. The repertoire holds around 130,000 clones, with over 75% as singletons. The input for sequencing was peripheral blood, taken on day 0 of AZD1222 vaccination. The receptors come from an adult in good health.

The genes are TRBV5-1 and TRBJ2-7; D not resolved. Germline assignment: CDR1 SGHRS and CDR2 YFSETQ. This CDR3 contains 16 residues. The V gene lost 0 bases and the J gene lost 1 base, with 14 bases spanning the gap. The CDR3 protein is CASSLAGLSRSYEQYF. CDR3 coding DNA: TGCGCCAGCAGCTTGGCGGGTTTATCCCGGTCCTACGAGCAGTACTTC. Variable domain in full (rest from reference TRBV5-1 and TRBJ2-7): KAGVTQTPRYLIKTRGQQVTLSCSPISGHRSVSWYQQTPGQGLQFLFEYFSETQRNKGNFPGRFSGRQFSNSRSEMNVSTLELGDSALYLCASSLAGLSRSYEQYFGPGTRLTVT.

The chain combines TRBV2 with TRBJ1-5, with D uncertain. CDR1 is SNHLY, CDR2 FYNNEI, per germline. The CDR3 totals 11 residues. Trimming took off 8 bases at V and 4 bases at J, with 6 bases between the two ends. The CDR3 DNA reads as TGTGCCAGCGGTGTTAATCAGCCCCAGCATTTT. Translated: CASGVNQPQHF.

The chain carries TRBV6-1 and TRBJ2-7; D might be TRBD1 (6 bases). Trimming took off 3 bases at V and 1 base at J, with 7 bases between the two ends. Germline CDR1 is MNHNS and CDR2 is SASEGT. The CDR3 extends over 13 amino acids. The DNA of the CDR3 is TGTGCCAGCAGTGACAGGGGATCCTACGAGCAGTACTTC. It codes for CASSDRGSYEQYF.

J is TRBJ1-2 and V is TRBV29-1; tentative D call: TRBD1 (6 bases). V lost 7 bases, J lost 3 bases, and 24 bases lay in between. The germline CDR1 and CDR2 sequences are SQVTM and ANQGSEA. The length of the CDR3 is 16 residues. The CDR3 DNA reads TGCAGCGGGTACGGACTGCGCTCAGGGGTGGACTATGGCTACACCTTC. Its translation: CSGYGLRSGVDYGYTF.

V usage is TRBV19 and J usage is TRBJ2-5; D remains unclear. This CDR3 is built from 12 residues. Trimming stripped 7 bases from V and 7 bases from J, with 13 bases between. Germline CDR1 LNHDA, CDR2 SQIVND (reference sequence). CDR3 amino acids: CASMGNAATQYF. The CDR3, as DNA: TGTGCCAGTATGGGGAATGCCGCGACCCAGTACTTC.

CDR3 region: CASSSPDYPYEQYF. CDR3 sequence (DNA): TGTGCCAGCAGCTCCCCTGACTATCCATACGAGCAGTACTTC. The chain joins TRBV5-4 to TRBJ2-7, with D perhaps matching TRBD2 (5 bases). Germline lookup yields CDR1 SGHNT and CDR2 YYREEE (reference sequence). V was shortened by 3 bases and J by 4 bases, with 14 bases between the two germline ends. This CDR3 has 14 amino acids.

The V call is TRBV12-5, the J call TRBJ1-1; D is undetermined. CDR3 length: 13 amino acids. The germline V gene has CDR1 LGHNT and CDR2 FRNRAP. V was shortened by 1 base and J by 6 bases, with 9 bases between the two germline ends. In DNA form, the CDR3 reads TGTGCTAGTGGTTTGGGCGGGATCTCTGAAGCTTTCTTT. It is translated as CASGLGGISEAFF. Using reference TRBV12-5 and TRBJ1-1 for the parts outside the CDR3, the full variable domain is DARVTQTPRHKVTEMGQEVTMRCQPILGHNTVFWYRQTMMQGLELLAYFRNRAPLDDSGMPKDRFSAEMPDATLATLKIQPSEPRDSAVYFCASGLGGISEAFFGQGTRLTVV.

The chain carries TRBV18 and TRBJ1-2; D is undetermined. Germline loops: CDR1 KGHSH, CDR2 LQKENI. V dropped 2 bases and J dropped 6 bases, with 10 bases sitting between them. The CDR3 has 13 residues. CDR3 sequence: CASSPDFRDGYTF. CDR3 sequence (DNA): TGTGCCAGCTCACCAGATTTCCGGGATGGCTACACCTTC.

The J gene is TRBJ2-4, the V gene TRBV27; a weak D match, TRBD2 (6 bases). There are 17 residues in the CDR3. Germline CDR1 MNHEY, CDR2 SMNVEV (reference sequence). The V and J ends lost 5 bases and 5 bases respectively, with 22 bases between them. The CDR3 DNA reads TGTGCCAGCAGTAAAAGGGCCGCCGGGAGTTCGGAAAACATTCAGTACTTC. Its protein is CASSKRAAGSSENIQYF.

The chain joins TRBV18 to TRBJ2-1, with 12 bases matching TRBD1. The CDR3 is 15 amino acids. Per germline, CDR1 KGHSH and CDR2 LQKENI. Unmatched junction bases numbered 6, after V lost 3 bases and J lost 9 bases. This chain's CDR3 is CASSPQGQGAVEQFF. As DNA, the CDR3 is TGTGCCAGCTCACCCCAGGGACAGGGGGCTGTTGAGCAGTTCTTC.

The chain couples TRBV7-3 to TRBJ2-1; 7 bases are a match to TRBD1. The CDR3 is 16 amino acids. Germline V gives CDR1 SGHTA, CDR2 FQGTGA. Trimming at V came to 4 bases and at J to 5 bases, leaving 11 bases not matched to a gene. The CDR3, as DNA: TGTGCCAGCAGCTCGTACAGGGGCAGTTTGGACAATGAGCAGTTCTTC. It yields the protein CASSSYRGSLDNEQFF.

This clone appeared a single time. Other DNA sequences within the sample encode an identical CDR3. The CDR3 DNA is TGTGCCAGCAGCTTAGCCGGGGAGAGCTCCTACAATGAGCAGTTCTTC. Amino acid sequence: CASSLAGESSYNEQFF. The V gene is TRBV7-2, the J gene TRBJ2-1, with D tentatively TRBD2 (5 bases). The CDR3 is 16 amino acids. In germline, CDR1 is SGHTA, CDR2 FQGNSA. Deletions cut 0 bases from V and 0 bases from J, with 9 bases between.

This clone appeared once. The rearrangement links TRBV5-6 to TRBJ1-2; 10 bases agree with TRBD1. The CDR3 is made up of 16 amino acids. Germline lookup yields CDR1 SGHDT and CDR2 YYEEEE. J gave up 0 bases and V 7 bases, and 9 bases lay outside the gene matches. The CDR3 loop reads CASLPGQGISNYGYTF. CDR3 bases: TGTGCCAGCCTCCCGGGACAGGGGATATCTAACTATGGCTACACCTTC. The full variable domain, completed using reference TRBV5-6 and TRBJ1-2, is DAGVTQSPTHLIKTRGQQVTLRCSPKSGHDTVSWYQQALGQGPQFIFQYYEEEERQRGNFPDRFSGHQFPNYSSELNVNALLLGDSALYLCASLPGQGISNYGYTFGSGTRLTVV.

The gene calls are TRBV2 and TRBJ1-4, with TRBD1 identical over 9 bases. Germline CDR1 is SNHLY and CDR2 is FYNNEI. J gave up 7 bases and V 6 bases, and 21 bases lay outside the gene matches. CDR3 length: 19 amino acids. The chain's CDR3 is CASRGIGTGQSMMGEKLFF. The CDR3 nucleotides read TGTGCCAGCAGGGGAATTGGGACAGGGCAATCGATGATGGGTGAAAAACTGTTTTTT.

The chain has TRBV27 and TRBJ2-1; D remains ambiguous. This CDR3 region has 15 residues. V was clipped by 6 bases and J by 2 bases, with 14 bases between them. Germline V gene data show CDR1 as MNHEY and CDR2 as SMNVEV (reference sequence). The CDR3 spells CASSILAATYNEQFF. The CDR3 DNA sequence: TGTGCCAGCAGCATCCTTGCGGCCACCTACAATGAGCAGTTCTTC.

The CDR3 nucleotides read TGCAGCGCAGGGGGCCTCAATCAGCCCCAGCATTTT. It codes for CSAGGLNQPQHF. V and J are TRBV29-1 and TRBJ1-5, with 8 bases identical to TRBD1. The CDR3 loop spans 12 amino acids. V dropped 7 bases and J dropped 3; count of bases not matched to a gene: 2. Per germline, CDR1 SQVTM and CDR2 ANQGSEA.